The T cell receptor beta chain described here comes from a study of cytomegalovirus exposure and HLA in healthy donors. Findings and caveats of the study: It was reported that TCR beta sequences correctly inferred the HLA-A and HLA-B alleles for most subjects. Links to common viral pathogens appeared, in a later analysis, for several of the most significant clusters. Productive status was seen about 87% or about 30% of the time for most TCR beta V segments in an earlier analysis.

PCR was performed using 60 Vbeta and 13 Jbeta primers. Sequenced by immunoSEQ multiplex PCR; TCRdb stores in-frame clones only, minus some. The sample carries 160,000 or so clones, 80% to 85% recorded once. Turning to this clone: Its antigen is as yet unknown.

The CDR3 has 15 amino acids. Germline V gives CDR1 MNHNY, CDR2 SVGAGI (reference sequence). Trimming pared 0 bases from V and 3 bases from J, leaving 11 bases between. The chain carries TRBV6-6 and TRBJ1-1; D is uncertain. Sample: PBMCs. The TCR originated in a man younger than 35 in good health and CMV-seronegative. The CDR3 nucleotides are TGTGCCAGCAGTTACTCGAGTAACGGTGACACTGAAGCTTTCTTT. Translating it yields CASSYSSNGDTEAFF.